The 4 T cell receptor beta chains listed next were all sequenced from one sample in a study of blood T cell repertoires in COVID-19. TCRdb's table, derived via immunoSEQ multiplex PCR, lists solely in-frame clones and lacks some. The sample has 130,000 or so clones, around 84% seen once. Sequenced: PBMCs or T cells enriched from blood (not recorded which). These TCRs come from a man aged 40-49 years with acute COVID-19.

V gene TRBV28 combines with J gene TRBJ2-1; 7 bases agree with TRBD2. The germline CDR1 and CDR2 sequences are MDHEN and SYDVKM. The J segment lost 9 bases and the V segment lost 5 bases, leaving 10 bases of the junction unmatched. The CDR3 runs 14 residues. The chain's CDR3 is CASSPPRRESEQFF. CDR3 nucleotides: TGTGCCAGCAGTCCCCCCCGGCGGGAGAGTGAGCAGTTCTTC.

V gene TRBV9 combines with J gene TRBJ1-4; TRBD1 matches at 7 bases. The CDR3 totals 15 residues. The germline V gene encodes CDR1 SGDLS and CDR2 YYNGEE. V shed 3 bases and J 7 bases; nucleotides not matched to a gene: 9. The DNA of the CDR3 is TGTGCCAGCAGCGCGGGACAGACCACCGGTGAAAAACTGTTTTTT. It translates to CASSAGQTTGEKLFF.

The chain joins TRBV28 to TRBJ2-3; D gene ambiguous. Trimming removed 3 bases from V and 6 bases from J, with 4 bases in between. CDR3 length: 11 amino acids. The V gene's germline CDR1 is MDHEN and CDR2 SYDVKM. This CDR3 is CASSFYDTQYF. In nucleotides, the CDR3 is TGTGCCAGCAGTTTTTATGATACGCAGTATTTT.

The chain carries TRBV18 and TRBJ2-6, with 10 positions matching TRBD1. CDR3 length: 17 amino acids. The junction had 11 bases not matched to a gene; V was cut back by 8 bases and J by 4 bases. Per germline, CDR1 KGHSH and CDR2 LQKENI. CDR3 protein: CASARQGAIAGANVLTF. In DNA form, the CDR3 reads TGTGCCAGCGCCAGACAGGGGGCTATAGCCGGGGCCAACGTCCTGACTTTC.